This entry lists 31 T cell receptor beta chains sequenced from one sample in a study of human thymus T cells. The table came from immunoSEQ multiplex PCR; TCRdb's copy has only in-frame clones and leaves some out. This sample yields 86,000 or so clones, of which roughly 96% are seen a single time; roughly 0.031% belongs to the top ten. Thymic resections from corrective heart surgery supplied the tissue. The source material was thymus tissue. The receptor set was obtained from a boy less than two years old with a congenital heart defect but otherwise immunologically healthy.

The chain is built from TRBV5-6 and TRBJ2-7; the match to TRBD1 covers 9 bases. V was pared by 0 bases and J by 4 bases, with 8 bases of the junction left unmatched. CDR1 and CDR2 from the germline V gene are SGHDT and YYEEEE. The CDR3 spans 16 residues. Written as DNA, the CDR3 is TGTGCCAGCAGCTTGGCGGACCCCGGGACAGGGTACGAGCAGTACTTC. Translated, it gives CASSLADPGTGYEQYF.

This chain links TRBV28 with TRBJ2-7, with TRBD2 matching 7 bases. The length of the CDR3 is 14 residues. From germline, CDR1 is MDHEN and CDR2 SYDVKM. J lost 2 bases, V lost 3 bases, and 4 bases had no gene match. CDR3 sequence reads: CASSFGGRPYEQYF. The CDR3 DNA reads TGTGCCAGCAGTTTTGGCGGGAGACCCTACGAGCAGTACTTC.

The genes are TRBV5-1 and TRBJ2-1, with D perhaps matching TRBD2 (6 bases). In germline, CDR1 is SGHRS, CDR2 YFSETQ. The CDR3 is made up of 16 amino acids. V was clipped by 0 bases and J by 2 bases, with 12 bases between them. In DNA, the CDR3 is TGCGCCAGCAGCTTGGTGGCGGGACGTACCTACAATGAGCAGTTCTTC. Protein sequence: CASSLVAGRTYNEQFF.

This chain connects TRBV5-1 to TRBJ2-1; D gene uncertain. Trimming took 0 bases from V and 5 from J, leaving 12 bases between them. CDR1 SGHRS and CDR2 YFSETQ come from the germline V gene. The CDR3 spans 15 residues. The CDR3: CASSLDETPDNEQFF. The CDR3 coding sequence is TGCGCCAGCAGCTTGGATGAGACACCAGACAATGAGCAGTTCTTC.

J is TRBJ2-7 and V is TRBV7-2; 15 nucleotides agree with TRBD2. This CDR3 is 17 amino acids long. V lost 5 bases to trimming and J lost 7 bases; unmatched junction nucleotides: 12. CDR1 SGHTA and CDR2 FQGNSA come from the germline V gene. Here the CDR3 reads CASSPGLAGGPVEEQYF. CDR3 coding DNA: TGTGCCAGCAGCCCAGGACTAGCGGGGGGGCCGGTGGAGGAGCAGTACTTC.

The J gene is TRBJ1-4, the V gene TRBV7-9; possible D gene TRBD1, 5 bases. Trimming removed 2 bases at V and 5 bases at J, with 12 bases between. The CDR3 totals 15 residues. Germline lookup yields CDR1 SEHNR and CDR2 FQNEAQ (reference sequence). CDR3 amino acids: CASSLNWGINEKLFF. CDR3 nucleotide sequence: TGTGCCAGCAGCTTAAACTGGGGGATAAATGAAAAACTGTTTTTT.

The rearrangement uses TRBV19 and TRBJ2-7, with a weak D call TRBD1 (6 bases). The germline gives CDR1 LNHDA, CDR2 SQIVND (reference sequence). V lost 5 bases to trimming and J lost 4 bases, with 18 bases between them. The CDR3 covers 15 residues. CDR3 sequence (DNA): TGTGCCAGTAGTCGAGGGCGACAGGCGCTATACGAGCAGTACTTC. The encoded protein is CASSRGRQALYEQYF.

This rearrangement joins TRBV2 to TRBJ1-2; D possibly corresponds to TRBD1 (5 bases). This CDR3 has 12 residues. With 11 bases removed from V and 4 bases from J, the gap between germline ends came to 14 bases. Germline V gene sequence: CDR1 SNHLY, CDR2 FYNNEI. The DNA for the CDR3 is TGTGCCGGCCTGCCAAGGGGCTATGGCTACACCTTC. Amino acid sequence: CAGLPRGYGYTF.

The chain links TRBV7-2 to TRBJ1-1, with 9 bases aligning to TRBD1. V was pared by 5 bases and J by 4 bases, with 8 bases of the junction left unmatched. The CDR3 contains 15 residues. Germline values: CDR1 SGHTA, CDR2 FQGNSA. CDR3 nucleotides: TGTGCCAGCAGCCCCCGGGACAGGGAGGGCACTGAAGCTTTCTTT. Protein: CASSPRDREGTEAFF.

CDR3: CASSEARLAGVQETQYF. The DNA of the CDR3 is TGTGCCAGCAGTGAAGCGCGACTAGCGGGGGTCCAAGAGACCCAGTACTTC. The chain carries TRBV2 and TRBJ2-5; 12 bases line up with TRBD2. Germline V lookup: CDR1 SNHLY, CDR2 FYNNEI. J was trimmed by 1 base and V by 0 bases; bases with no gene match: 3. The CDR3 is made up of 17 amino acids.

The chain carries TRBV11-3 and TRBJ2-1; 8 bases are a match to TRBD1. The CDR3 is made up of 17 amino acids. Germline-derived CDR1 and CDR2 are SGHNT and YENEEA. V shed 0 bases and J 6 bases; nucleotides not matched to a gene: 10. The CDR3 DNA reads TGTGCCAGCAGCTTAGATGACTGCACAGGGGGATGCAATGAGCAGTTCTTC. This translates into CASSLDDCTGGCNEQFF.

The chain carries TRBV28 and TRBJ2-3, with 14 bases that match TRBD2. Unmatched junction bases numbered 10, after V lost 4 bases and J lost 4 bases. Germline-derived CDR1 and CDR2 are MDHEN and SYDVKM. The CDR3 has 18 amino acids. CDR3 region: CASSSSIRLAGGPDTQYF. The CDR3 coding sequence is TGTGCCAGCAGTTCCTCCATCCGACTAGCGGGAGGGCCAGATACGCAGTATTTT.

A note on this clone: At one end the junction does not follow the germline gene, possibly because of a read error. This chain uses TRBV5-4 with TRBJ2-1; TRBD2 aligns across 9 bases. The CDR3 totals 15 residues. Germline CDR1 is SGHNT and CDR2 is YYREEE (reference sequence). Here the CDR3 DNA reads TGTGCCCAAACGGATGCGGGAGGGGGTTACAATAAGCAGTTCTTC. Protein sequence: CAQTDAGGGYNKQFF.

J is TRBJ2-5 and V is TRBV5-6; no firm D call. The better agreement between TRBJ2-7 and the DNA end casts doubt on the J call. This CDR3 is 15 amino acids long. Germline V CDR1 and CDR2: SGHDT, YYEEEE. This CDR3 reads CASSPLRRHSYEQYF. CDR3 nucleotides: TGTGCCAGCAGCCCTTTGAGGCGGCACTCCTACGAGCAGTACTTC.

CDR3: CASRGGNYGYTF. CDR3 sequence (DNA): TGTGCCAGCAGGGGGGGCAACTATGGCTACACCTTC. This sequence joins TRBV25-1 and TRBJ1-2; TRBD1 is a possible D gene (6 bases). CDR1 is MGHDK, CDR2 SYGVNS, per germline. Trimming removed 6 bases from V and 2 bases from J, with 7 bases in between. CDR3 length: 12 amino acids.

The rearrangement links TRBV9 to TRBJ1-2; 7 bases agree with TRBD1. With 0 bases clipped from V and 7 bases from J, the junction kept 9 bases outside the gene matches. The CDR3 spans 15 residues. Looked up from germline, CDR1 is SGDLS and CDR2 is YYNGEE. In nucleotides, the CDR3 is TGTGCCAGCAGCGTAGAGGGCAGGGGGAGAAGTGGCTACACCTTC. It is translated as CASSVEGRGRSGYTF. Full variable domain (remainder filled in from reference TRBV9 and TRBJ1-2): DSGVTQTPKHLITATGQRVTLRCSPRSGDLSVYWYQQSLDQGLQFLIQYYNGEERAKGNILERFSAQQFPDLHSELNLSSLELGDSALYFCASSVEGRGRSGYTFGSGTRLTVV.

The genes are TRBV5-5 and TRBJ2-2; D not certain. Trimming stripped 4 bases from V and 4 bases from J, with 20 bases between. The CDR3 covers 17 residues. Germline assignment: CDR1 SGHKS and CDR2 YYEKEE (reference sequence). The CDR3 nucleotides are TGTGCCAGCAGCCCGTTGGCAGGCCCTGTTAGCACCGGGGAGCTGTTTTTT. It specifies CASSPLAGPVSTGELFF.

The chain employs TRBV5-1 and TRBJ2-7; 14 nucleotides align to TRBD2. CDR3 length: 17 residues. Germline trimming cut 5 bases from V and 1 base from J; bases unmatched to any gene: 8. Germline CDR1 and CDR2: SGHRS and YFSETQ. The CDR3 DNA reads TGCGCCAGCAGATTAGGACTAGCGGGGGGTCCTTCCTACGAGCAGTACTTC. It specifies CASRLGLAGGPSYEQYF.

The V and J genes are TRBV6-5 and TRBJ1-3, with TRBD1 identical over 7 bases. The CDR3 has 15 residues. The germline gives CDR1 MNHEY, CDR2 SVGAGI. V shed 5 bases, J shed 2 bases, and the junction held 6 bases outside the gene matches. This CDR3 is CASSRRDRAGNTIYF. In DNA form, the CDR3 reads TGTGCCAGCAGTCGCCGGGACAGAGCTGGAAACACCATATATTTT.

The rearrangement joins TRBV7-2 to TRBJ1-4, with D possibly being TRBD1 (5 bases). Germline loops: CDR1 SGHTA, CDR2 FQGNSA. This CDR3 comprises 15 residues. V was cut by 4 bases and J by 0 bases, with 9 bases left in between. The CDR3: CASSYRGSTNEKLFF. The CDR3 DNA reads as TGTGCCAGCAGCTATAGGGGTTCAACTAATGAAAAACTGTTTTTT. The full variable domain, in which reference TRBV7-2 and TRBJ1-4 provide the parts outside the CDR3, is GAGVSQSPSNKVTEKGKDVELRCDPISGHTALYWYRQSLGQGLEFLIYFQGNSAPDKSGLPSDRFSAERTGGSVSTLTIQRTQQEDSAVYLCASSYRGSTNEKLFFGSGTQLSVL.

The CDR3 coding sequence is TGCGCCAGCAGCCAAGACTTTAGCAGGGACGGCTATGGCTACACCTTC. It codes for CASSQDFSRDGYGYTF. V gene TRBV4-3 combines with J gene TRBJ1-2; D may be TRBD1 (5 bases). V shed 0 bases and J shed 4 bases, with 15 bases lying between them. Looked up from germline, CDR1 is LGHNA and CDR2 is YSLEER. The CDR3 is 16 amino acids.

The rearrangement uses TRBV7-2 and TRBJ2-3; a weak D match, TRBD2 (5 bases). Germline CDR1 and CDR2: SGHTA and FQGNSA. Trimming stripped 6 bases from V and 0 bases from J, with 10 bases between. CDR3 length equals 14 residues. The CDR3 DNA follows: TGTGCCAGCAGATCGGGAACAAGCACAGATACGCAGTATTTT. It translates to CASRSGTSTDTQYF.

This sequence joins TRBV7-2 and TRBJ2-7, with a possible D match to TRBD2 (5 bases). Germline V gives CDR1 SGHTA, CDR2 FQGNSA. The CDR3 has 17 amino acids. Trimming removed 4 bases at V and 0 bases at J, with 19 bases between. CDR3 region: CASSSGFDYHFSYEQYF. In DNA, the CDR3 is TGTGCCAGCAGCTCCGGTTTCGACTACCACTTCTCCTACGAGCAGTACTTC. Full variable domain (rest looked up from reference TRBV7-2 and TRBJ2-7): GAGVSQSPSNKVTEKGKDVELRCDPISGHTALYWYRQSLGQGLEFLIYFQGNSAPDKSGLPSDRFSAERTGGSVSTLTIQRTQQEDSAVYLCASSSGFDYHFSYEQYFGPGTRLTVT.

The chain carries TRBV11-2 and TRBJ1-4; no clear D gene. Germline CDR1 SGHAT, CDR2 FQNNGV. Trimming took 5 bases from V and 5 from J, leaving 15 bases between them. The CDR3 length is 15 residues. The CDR3 loop is CASSPRPTGNEKLFF. In DNA form, the CDR3 reads TGTGCCAGCAGCCCCCGGCCCACGGGGAATGAAAAACTGTTTTTT.

CDR3 region: CASSTEETQYF. The CDR3 DNA is TGCGCCAGCAGTACGGAAGAGACCCAGTACTTC. V usage is TRBV5-1 and J usage is TRBJ2-5; D ambiguous. Trimming took 5 bases from V and 3 from J, leaving 5 bases between them. The germline gives CDR1 SGHRS, CDR2 YFSETQ. The CDR3 runs 11 residues.

The gene calls are TRBV28 and TRBJ2-3; 16 bases agree with TRBD2. V lost 6 bases, J lost 2 bases, and 17 bases stayed unmatched. Germline V CDR1 and CDR2: MDHEN, SYDVKM. The CDR3 runs 21 residues. In DNA form, the CDR3 reads TGTGCCAGCAGGGATCCGCGTCCGGGACTAGCGGGAGGGCAGGCCACAGATACGCAGTATTTT. The encoded protein is CASRDPRPGLAGGQATDTQYF. Together with reference TRBV28 and TRBJ2-3, the CDR3 gives the full variable domain: DVKVTQSSRYLVKRTGEKVFLECVQDMDHENMFWYRQDPGLGLRLIYFSYDVKMKEKGDIPEGYSVSREKKERFSLILESASTNQTSMYLCASRDPRPGLAGGQATDTQYFGPGTRLTVL.

The chain is built from TRBV6-5 and TRBJ1-5; D not certain. Germline assignment: CDR1 MNHEY and CDR2 SVGAGI. Trimming cost V 10 bases and J 7 bases, with 11 bases left between them. CDR3 length equals 11 residues. The CDR3 loop reads CAICPQQPQHF. CDR3 nucleotides: TGTGCCATCTGTCCTCAACAGCCCCAGCATTTT.

This clone was seen just once. The chain is built from TRBV19 and TRBJ2-5, with 8 positions matching TRBD1. CDR3 length equals 15 residues. The ends lost 5 bases at V and 1 base at J; junction bases unmatched: 6. The germline CDR1 and CDR2 sequences are LNHDA and SQIVND (reference sequence). CDR3 region: CASSPVTGAQETQYF. The CDR3 DNA reads TGTGCCAGTAGTCCAGTGACAGGGGCCCAAGAGACCCAGTACTTC.

The V call is TRBV5-6, the J call TRBJ1-1; D not resolved. The CDR3 sequence is 19 residues long. Germline values: CDR1 SGHDT, CDR2 YYEEEE. V was shortened by 4 bases and J by 0 bases, with 25 bases between the two germline ends. The CDR3 coding sequence is TGTGCCAGCAGCGCGGAAGGGTGGCGCCGACATATAATGAACACTGAAGCTTTCTTT. It is translated as CASSAEGWRRHIMNTEAFF.

The rearrangement joins TRBV5-1 to TRBJ2-7, with unresolved D. The germline V gene has CDR1 SGHRS and CDR2 YFSETQ. This CDR3 comprises 13 residues. V dropped 0 bases and J dropped 3 bases, with 7 bases sitting between them. CDR3 in amino acids: CASSLEGNYEQYF. The DNA of the CDR3 is TGCGCCAGCAGCTTGGAGGGTAACTACGAGCAGTACTTC.

This chain links TRBV28 with TRBJ2-6; 7 bases are a match to TRBD2. CDR1 is MDHEN and CDR2 is SYDVKM in the germline V gene. The CDR3 contains 17 residues. J gave up 0 bases and V 4 bases, and 6 bases lay outside the gene matches. This CDR3 reads CASSSQGGFSGANVLTF. DNA of the CDR3: TGTGCCAGCAGTTCCCAGGGAGGGTTCTCTGGGGCCAACGTCCTGACTTTC.